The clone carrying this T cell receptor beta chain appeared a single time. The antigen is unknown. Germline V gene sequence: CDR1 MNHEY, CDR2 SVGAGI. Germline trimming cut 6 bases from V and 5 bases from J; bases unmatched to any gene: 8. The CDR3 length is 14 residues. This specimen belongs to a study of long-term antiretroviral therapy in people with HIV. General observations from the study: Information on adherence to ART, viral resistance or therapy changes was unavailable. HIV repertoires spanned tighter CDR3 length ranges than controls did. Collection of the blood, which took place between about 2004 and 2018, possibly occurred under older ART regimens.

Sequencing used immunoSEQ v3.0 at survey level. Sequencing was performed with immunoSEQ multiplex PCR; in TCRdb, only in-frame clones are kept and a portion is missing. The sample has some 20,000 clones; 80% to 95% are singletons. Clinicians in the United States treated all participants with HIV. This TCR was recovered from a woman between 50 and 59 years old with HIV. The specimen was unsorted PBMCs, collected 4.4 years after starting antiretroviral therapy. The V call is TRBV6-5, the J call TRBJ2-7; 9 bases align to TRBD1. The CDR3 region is CASRPGTGIDEQYF. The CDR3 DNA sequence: TGTGCCAGCAGGCCCGGGACAGGGATCGACGAGCAGTACTTC.